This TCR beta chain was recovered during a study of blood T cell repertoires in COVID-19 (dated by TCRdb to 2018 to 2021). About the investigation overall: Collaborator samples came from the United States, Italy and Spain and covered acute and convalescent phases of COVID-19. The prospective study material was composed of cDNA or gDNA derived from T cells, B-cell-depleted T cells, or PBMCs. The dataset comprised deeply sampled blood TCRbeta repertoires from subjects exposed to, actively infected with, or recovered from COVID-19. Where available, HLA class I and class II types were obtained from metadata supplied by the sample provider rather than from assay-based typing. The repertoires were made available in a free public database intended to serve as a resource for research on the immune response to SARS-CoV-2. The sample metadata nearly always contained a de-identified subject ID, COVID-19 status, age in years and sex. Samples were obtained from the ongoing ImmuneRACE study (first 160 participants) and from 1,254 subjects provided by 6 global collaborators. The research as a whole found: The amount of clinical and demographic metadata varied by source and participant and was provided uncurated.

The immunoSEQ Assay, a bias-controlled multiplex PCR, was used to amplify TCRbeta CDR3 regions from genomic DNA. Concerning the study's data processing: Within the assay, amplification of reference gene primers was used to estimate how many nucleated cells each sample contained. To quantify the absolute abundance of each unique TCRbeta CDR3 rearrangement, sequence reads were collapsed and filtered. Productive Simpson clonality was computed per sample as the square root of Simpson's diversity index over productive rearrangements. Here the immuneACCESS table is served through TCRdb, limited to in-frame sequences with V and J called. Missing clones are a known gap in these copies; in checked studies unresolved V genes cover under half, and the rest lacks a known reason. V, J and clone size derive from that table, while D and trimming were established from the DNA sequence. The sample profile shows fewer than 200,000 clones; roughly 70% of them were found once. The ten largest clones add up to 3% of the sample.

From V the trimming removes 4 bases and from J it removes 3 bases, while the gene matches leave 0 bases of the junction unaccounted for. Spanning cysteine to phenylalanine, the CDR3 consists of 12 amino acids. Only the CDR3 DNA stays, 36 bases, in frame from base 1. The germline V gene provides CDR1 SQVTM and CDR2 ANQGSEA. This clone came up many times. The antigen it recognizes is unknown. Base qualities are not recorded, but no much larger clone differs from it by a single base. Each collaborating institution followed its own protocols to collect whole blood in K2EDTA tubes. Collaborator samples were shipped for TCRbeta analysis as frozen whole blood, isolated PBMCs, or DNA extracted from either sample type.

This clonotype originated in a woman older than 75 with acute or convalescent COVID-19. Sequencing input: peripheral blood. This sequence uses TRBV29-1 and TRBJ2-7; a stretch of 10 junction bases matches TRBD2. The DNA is TGCAGCGTTGGGACTAGCGGCTACGAGCAGTACTTC. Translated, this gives CSVGTSGYEQYF.